This T cell receptor beta chain was identified in a study of identical twins (dated by TCRdb to between 2015 and 2016). With respect to the entire study: TCR alpha and beta repertoires from monozygotic twins, unrelated adults of various ages and cord blood were deep-sequenced to test whether fetal clonotypes persist. To rule out contamination, replicate twin experiments were performed at different times with different library preparation protocols. Points the paper makes about the study in general: Zero-insertion analyses could be partly confounded by invariant T cells such as MAIT and iNKT, although diverse VJ usage argued against such confounding for most clonotypes. In beta out-of-frame sequences, excess twin sharing was weaker, because having fewer shared sequences lowered the signal-to-noise ratio. Conclusions relied on cross-sectional statistical analysis, since the same donors could not be followed over many years. Fewer insertions were carried by abundant cord blood beta clonotypes, a similar but weaker trend appeared in young adult naive repertoires, and no such trend appeared in memory repertoires. In monozygotic twins, recombination models systematically underestimated out-of-frame TCR alpha sharing, but the models matched the sharing seen between unrelated individuals. Compared with coincidental sharing between unrelated individuals, out-of-frame TCR alpha sequences shared between twins had an excess of sequences with low generation probability.

From its cysteine to its phenylalanine, the CDR3 spans 13 amino acids. Only the CDR3 DNA stays, 39 bases, in frame from base 1. V lost 6 bases and J lost 7 bases; the stretch between them is 16 bases long. Via the germline V gene, CDR1 is MDHEN and CDR2 SYDVKM. This clonotype was found a few times. Which antigen it targets is not known. No quality values exist for individual bases; no much larger clone is one base distant. Only healthy Caucasian donors were included. Three pairs of female monozygotic twins, all aged about 18 to 30 years, were included in the twin cohort. CD4+ and CD8+ T cell populations were isolated with positive isolation kits from Invitrogen. Libraries were built with 5' RACE. Sequencing was performed on an Illumina HiSeq 2000. A universal primer binding site was added through template switching, and the final cDNA carried a unique molecular identifier so that TCR cDNA molecules could be counted accurately. Specific primers in the conserved constant-segment region were used to synthesize first-strand cDNA for the TCR alpha and beta chains. To control for contamination, each cDNA library was double barcoded with a SMART-Mk sample barcode plus Illumina barcodes. Two successive PCR steps introduced TruSeq adapter sequences along with Illumina sample barcodes. TCR alpha and beta cDNA libraries were sequenced on the Illumina HiSeq platform with custom primers. The paper's processing steps were these. MiGEC processed the raw reads to extract unique molecular identifiers, while MiXCR was used to determine the CDR3 positions. Recombination models were inferred per individual with the repgenHMM and IGoR tools using an EM algorithm. Shared clonotype analysis was performed with the tcR package in R, normalizing sharing by the product of cloneset sizes. To study raw recombination free of thymic and clonal selection effects, out-of-frame nonproductive sequences were analyzed. TCRdb reworked the public reads: Q25 trimming with fastp, MiXCR clone assembly, productive beta chains retained. Here each entry gathers all rows of one CDR3 protein and keeps the most common genes and DNA. The V and J calls, along with clone size, are taken from TCRdb and not from the paper's own processing. In all, the sample holds about 340,000 distinct CDR3 sequences, and approximately 13% of those were seen once. In total, the top ten clones hold just over 7% of the sample.

This sample was also put to use in a study of yellow fever vaccine responses in identical twins. Reported in the second study: According to the authors, in identical twins the way T cells responded to vaccination appeared partly convergent and partly personalized. The study precisely tracked vaccine-responding T cell clones in identical twins.

The chain uses TRBV28 and TRBJ2-7, with a weak D call of TRBD1 (6 bases match). Sequencing was performed on CD8+ T cells sorted from blood. The receptor was derived from a woman between 18 and 30 years old in good health. The CDR3 loop reads CASSEPGVWEQYF. The DNA sequence reads TGTGCCAGCAGCGAGCCAGGGGTCTGGGAGCAGTACTTC.